Below are 32 T cell receptor beta chains sequenced from a single sample in a study of shared clonotypes between healthy human individuals. Data came from immunoSEQ multiplex PCR; TCRdb stores just in-frame clones and leaves some out. The sample yields under 2,000,000 clones, roughly 95% seen once. The naive CD8 population came from CD45RO-negative cells selected for CCR7, without terminally differentiated effector memory CD45RA+ cells. Sequences were obtained from naive CD8+ T cells sorted from blood. These receptors came from a man aged 18 to 29 in good health.

This sequence joins TRBV28 and TRBJ2-7; D is ambiguous. The CDR3 is made up of 13 amino acids. Looked up from germline, CDR1 is MDHEN and CDR2 is SYDVKM. V was clipped by 3 bases and J by 3 bases, with 9 bases between them. CDR3 region: CASSFHGYYEQYF. Written as DNA, the CDR3 is TGTGCCAGCAGTTTCCACGGGTACTACGAGCAGTACTTC.

J is TRBJ1-5 and V is TRBV7-2, with a weak D call TRBD1 (6 bases). Germline V gene lookup returns CDR1 SGHTA and CDR2 FQGNSA. Between the trimmed V and J ends, which lost 5 bases and 6 bases, there was a span of 14 bases. This CDR3 spans 14 amino acids. The CDR3 DNA follows: TGTGCCAGCAGCAGCGACAGGTCCGGTCAGCCCCAGCATTTT. Protein product: CASSSDRSGQPQHF.

The chain joins TRBV13 to TRBJ1-6, with a possible D match to TRBD1 (5 bases). Germline CDR1 reads PRHDT; CDR2 reads FYEKMQ (reference sequence). This CDR3 contains 14 residues. Deletions cut 2 bases from V and 8 bases from J, with 10 bases between. CDR3 DNA sequence: TGTGCCAGCAGCTTATGGGGGGGGGATTCACCCCTCCACTTT. Residues: CASSLWGGDSPLHF.

V gene TRBV18 combines with J gene TRBJ1-1; D gene ambiguous. The CDR3 has 19 amino acids. V was shortened by 3 bases and J by 2 bases, with 25 bases between the two germline ends. CDR1 and CDR2 (germline): KGHSH, LQKENI. CDR3 sequence reads: CASSPPGMGWAGENTEAFF. The CDR3, as DNA: TGTGCCAGCTCACCTCCGGGGATGGGGTGGGCAGGTGAAAACACTGAAGCTTTCTTT.

The rearrangement links TRBV28 to TRBJ2-7, with 11 bases lining up with TRBD1. V lost 6 bases, J lost 5 bases, and 9 bases stayed unmatched. Germline V gives CDR1 MDHEN, CDR2 SYDVKM. The CDR3 has 15 amino acids. CDR3 residues: CASRRLRTGGDEQYF. The CDR3 DNA is TGTGCCAGCAGAAGGCTGCGGACAGGGGGCGACGAGCAGTACTTC.

This rearrangement joins TRBV28 to TRBJ2-7, with a tentative D call TRBD1 (6 bases). Germline assignment: CDR1 MDHEN and CDR2 SYDVKM. V was cut by 3 bases and J by 3 bases, with 9 bases left in between. The CDR3 has 13 amino acids. The CDR3 protein is CASSFQQGYEQYF. The CDR3 DNA sequence: TGTGCCAGCAGTTTCCAACAGGGCTACGAGCAGTACTTC. Together with reference TRBV28 and TRBJ2-7, the CDR3 gives the full variable domain: DVKVTQSSRYLVKRTGEKVFLECVQDMDHENMFWYRQDPGLGLRLIYFSYDVKMKEKGDIPEGYSVSREKKERFSLILESASTNQTSMYLCASSFQQGYEQYFGPGTRLTVT.

The CDR3 DNA follows: TGTGCCAGCAGCAAACTGGACAGGGTGCCCTACGAGCAGTACTTC. It translates to CASSKLDRVPYEQYF. This chain uses TRBV21-1 with TRBJ2-7; TRBD1 is the table's D call, not checked against the DNA. TRBV21-1 constitutes a pseudogene. This CDR3 region has 15 residues.

The chain carries TRBV12-5 and TRBJ2-2; D is ambiguous. From germline, CDR1 is LGHNT and CDR2 FRNRAP. V lost 2 bases and J lost 4, with 17 bases in between. This CDR3 is 17 amino acids long. CDR3 sequence: CASGLPPIEWGTGELFF. The CDR3 DNA is TGTGCTAGTGGTTTGCCCCCTATAGAGTGGGGCACCGGGGAGCTGTTTTTT.

The V call is TRBV11-2, the J call TRBJ2-1; D not resolved. This CDR3 comprises 14 residues. Germline V gene data show CDR1 as SGHAT and CDR2 as FQNNGV. V lost 4 bases to trimming and J lost 7 bases, with 14 bases between them. CDR3 coding DNA: TGTGCCAGCAGCTCCCCTACGACCTTTAATGAGCAGTTCTTC. Its protein product is CASSSPTTFNEQFF.

This clone was detected once. J is TRBJ2-7 and V is TRBV7-6; D is possibly TRBD1 or TRBD2 (6 bases each). CDR1 SGHVS and CDR2 FNYEAQ come from the germline V gene. This CDR3 contains 16 residues. Between the trimmed V and J ends, which lost 6 bases and 5 bases, there was a span of 23 bases. The CDR3 loop is CASRLTPGEGGNEQYF. The CDR3 nucleotides read TGTGCCAGCAGGCTCACACCGGGAGAGGGGGGCAACGAGCAGTACTTC.

The V gene is TRBV9, the J gene TRBJ2-4; 7 positions agree with TRBD2. The J segment lost 9 bases and the V segment lost 7 bases, leaving 7 bases of the junction unmatched. This CDR3 spans 12 amino acids. CDR1 and CDR2 (germline): SGDLS, YYNGEE. The CDR3 bases are TGTGCCAGCGGGTTGGGGGAGGGCATTCAGTACTTC. Translated: CASGLGEGIQYF.

The chain joins TRBV9 to TRBJ2-1; TRBD2 aligns across 7 bases. Germline CDR1 and CDR2: SGDLS and YYNGEE. J gave up 10 bases and V 6 bases, and 10 bases lay outside the gene matches. This CDR3 spans 13 amino acids. The CDR3 region is CASNRGGRDEQFF. In DNA form, the CDR3 reads TGTGCCAGCAATCGAGGCGGGAGAGACGAGCAGTTCTTC.

This clone was recorded only once. This chain joins TRBV4-1 and TRBJ2-7; 13 nucleotides line up with TRBD2. CDR1 and CDR2 (germline): MGHRA, YSYEKL. This CDR3 is 16 amino acids long. Losses at the gene ends were 1 base for V and 4 bases for J; bases not matched to a gene: 4. The CDR3 sequence: CASSQGTSGGGYEQYF. CDR3 in DNA: TGCGCCAGCAGCCAAGGGACTAGCGGGGGCGGATACGAGCAGTACTTC.

V is TRBV19 and J is TRBJ1-2, with TRBD1 matching over 12 bases. The CDR3 length is 16 residues. Germline-derived CDR1 and CDR2 are LNHDA and SQIVND (reference sequence). V lost 0 bases to trimming and J lost 6 bases; unmatched junction nucleotides: 5. CDR3 nucleotides: TGTGCCAGTAGTATAGAACCGGGACAGGGGGCGGATGGCTACACCTTC. This encodes CASSIEPGQGADGYTF.

The chain joins TRBV2 to TRBJ2-4; 7 nucleotides agree with TRBD1. The length of the CDR3 is 16 residues. With V trimmed by 8 bases and J by 5 bases, 15 bases remained unmatched. Germline V gives CDR1 SNHLY, CDR2 FYNNEI. Here the CDR3 DNA reads TGTGCCAGCCGAGTCCGGGTAGGGGACAGCGAAAACATTCAGTACTTC. Its protein is CASRVRVGDSENIQYF.

This clone has a single count. This chain uses TRBV27 with TRBJ2-7; tentative D call: TRBD1 (5 bases). Per germline, CDR1 MNHEY and CDR2 SMNVEV (reference sequence). V shed 5 bases and J shed 4 bases, with 9 bases lying between them. The CDR3 is 12 amino acids. The CDR3 sequence: CASSLKGYEQYF. CDR3 sequence (DNA): TGTGCCAGCAGTCTGAAGGGGTACGAGCAGTACTTC.

V gene TRBV28 combines with J gene TRBJ1-3; tentatively, D is TRBD1 (5 bases). This CDR3 spans 15 amino acids. V lost 10 bases and J lost 0, with 16 bases in between. CDR1 and CDR2 (germline): MDHEN, SYDVKM. The CDR3 loop reads CATLRDESSGNTIYF. Here the CDR3 DNA reads TGTGCCACTTTAAGGGACGAGTCCTCTGGAAACACCATATATTTT.

J is TRBJ1-6 and V is TRBV18; the D gene is possibly TRBD1 (5 bases). V shed 8 bases and J shed 10 bases, with 15 bases lying between them. The CDR3 sequence is 13 residues long. CDR1 is KGHSH and CDR2 is LQKENI in the germline V gene. Here the CDR3 reads CASPPPGHSPLHF. The DNA for the CDR3 is TGTGCCAGCCCCCCTCCAGGGCACTCACCCCTCCACTTT.

Only a few counts were recorded for this clone. The genes are TRBV7-9 and TRBJ1-4; D call uncertain. Germline loops: CDR1 SEHNR, CDR2 FQNEAQ (reference sequence). The CDR3 sequence is 11 residues long. Trimming cost V 5 bases and J 15 bases, with 13 bases left between them. As DNA, the CDR3 is TGTGCCAGCAGCATAAACCTCGAAGTGTTTTTT. Amino acid sequence: CASSINLEVFF. The whole variable domain, remainder taken from reference TRBV7-9 and TRBJ1-4, is DTGVSQNPRHKITKRGQNVTFRCDPISEHNRLYWYRQTLGQGPEFLTYFQNEAQLEKSRLLSDRFSAERPKGSFSTLEIQRTEQGDSAMYLCASSINLEVFFGSGTQLSVL.

To note about this clone: The same CDR3 can be traced to other DNA sequences in this sample. The chain carries TRBV15 and TRBJ2-7; D assignment may be TRBD1 or TRBD2 (6 bases each). CDR1 is LNHNV, CDR2 YYDKDF, per germline (reference sequence). There are 15 residues in the CDR3. V was trimmed by 0 bases and J by 3 bases, leaving 12 bases between them. CDR3 sequence (DNA): TGTGCCACCAGCAGAGACAGGGGAGGTAGCTACGAGCAGTACTTC. Translating gives CATSRDRGGSYEQYF.

The V and J genes are TRBV29-1 and TRBJ2-7; D may be TRBD2 (6 bases). The CDR3 is 17 residues long. Per germline, CDR1 SQVTM and CDR2 ANQGSEA. V lost 8 bases and J lost 0, with 26 bases in between. CDR3 residues: CSIQGTSRGLSSYEQYF. For the CDR3, the DNA is TGCAGCATCCAGGGTACTAGCCGGGGATTAAGCTCCTACGAGCAGTACTTC.

The chain links TRBV5-8 to TRBJ2-1; unclear D gene. The CDR3 is 12 residues long. V was shortened by 5 bases and J by 8 bases, with 11 bases between the two germline ends. CDR1 and CDR2 from the germline V gene are SGHTS and YDEGEE. CDR3 coding DNA: TGTGCCAGCAGGCTCCCCTATCATGAGCAGTTCTTC. This codes for CASRLPYHEQFF. The full variable domain, its missing parts supplied by reference TRBV5-8 and TRBJ2-1, is EAGVTQSPTHLIKTRGQQATLRCSPISGHTSVYWYQQALGLGLQFLLWYDEGEERNRGNFPPRFSGRQFPNYSSELNVNALELEDSALYLCASRLPYHEQFFGPGTRLTVL.

The chain carries TRBV27 and TRBJ2-7; 9 bases map to TRBD2. CDR3 length: 15 amino acids. J gave up 5 bases and V 0 bases, and 5 bases lay outside the gene matches. CDR1 is MNHEY and CDR2 is SMNVEV in the germline V gene (reference sequence). The CDR3 is CASSLSSSGMDEQYF. The CDR3 bases are TGTGCCAGCAGTTTATCTTCTAGCGGGATGGACGAGCAGTACTTC.

The chain uses TRBV5-6 and TRBJ1-1; D not certain. V was shortened by 0 bases and J by 5 bases, with 11 bases between the two germline ends. The CDR3 extends over 14 amino acids. Germline V gene sequence: CDR1 SGHDT, CDR2 YYEEEE. The chain's CDR3 is CASSLDSGGTEAFF. DNA for the CDR3: TGTGCCAGCAGCTTGGACTCCGGTGGGACTGAAGCTTTCTTT.

The chain combines TRBV5-4 with TRBJ2-2, with D unresolved. The CDR3 extends over 15 amino acids. CDR1 SGHNT and CDR2 YYREEE come from the germline V gene (reference sequence). V lost 0 bases, J lost 6 bases, and 12 bases lay in between. The CDR3 sequence: CASSLAVASPGELFF. The CDR3 region has the DNA TGTGCCAGCAGCTTGGCGGTCGCATCGCCCGGGGAGCTGTTTTTT.

V usage is TRBV5-6 and J usage is TRBJ2-2, with no clear D. The CDR3 loop spans 12 amino acids. The V gene lost 3 bases and the J gene lost 6 bases, with 6 bases spanning the gap. Germline V gene data show CDR1 as SGHDT and CDR2 as YYEEEE. The CDR3 bases are TGTGCCAGCAGCTCCTCCTCCGGGGAGCTGTTTTTT. Its protein is CASSSSSGELFF.

The chain uses TRBV28 and TRBJ2-7; 7 bases map to TRBD1. Losses at the gene ends were 5 bases for V and 3 bases for J; bases not matched to a gene: 4. The CDR3 consists of 13 residues. The germline V gene encodes CDR1 MDHEN and CDR2 SYDVKM. The CDR3 protein is CASSGQVSYEQYF. CDR3 nucleotide sequence: TGTGCCAGCAGTGGACAGGTGAGCTACGAGCAGTACTTC.

The chain has TRBV6-1 and TRBJ1-2; tentatively, D is TRBD1 (5 bases). The length of the CDR3 is 14 residues. V was cut by 2 bases and J by 0 bases, with 7 bases left in between. Per germline, CDR1 MNHNS and CDR2 SASEGT. CDR3 in DNA: TGTGCCAGCAGTGAAAAGGGGACTAACTATGGCTACACCTTC. Protein sequence: CASSEKGTNYGYTF.

This clone was observed a single time. The V and J genes are TRBV9 and TRBJ1-2; TRBD1 aligns across 8 bases. V dropped 5 bases and J dropped 4; count of bases not matched to a gene: 13. This CDR3 spans 16 amino acids. Germline lookup yields CDR1 SGDLS and CDR2 YYNGEE. Here the CDR3 DNA reads TGTGCCAGCAGTGAGGAGACAGGGGTCCCTAGCTATGGCTACACCTTC. It yields the protein CASSEETGVPSYGYTF.

This clone was observed once. The genes are TRBV27 and TRBJ1-1; weak D call: TRBD1 (6 bases). This CDR3 comprises 16 residues. Germline V gene sequence: CDR1 MNHEY, CDR2 SMNVEV (reference sequence). The V end lost 3 bases, the J end lost 0 bases, and 14 bases lay between the germline ends. The CDR3: CASSFSAGVVNTEAFF. The CDR3 DNA follows: TGTGCCAGCAGTTTTTCGGCAGGGGTGGTGAACACTGAAGCTTTCTTT.

With respect to this clone: Different DNA sequences within this sample yield the same CDR3. This sequence joins TRBV30 and TRBJ2-2; D is unresolved. V lost 0 bases and J 6 bases, leaving 5 bases between the germline ends. CDR3 size: 12 residues. From germline, CDR1 is GTSNPN and CDR2 SVGIG (reference sequence). CDR3 in DNA: TGTGCCTGGAGTGTCCCCCCCGGGGAGCTGTTTTTT. Protein: CAWSVPPGELFF.

The gene calls are TRBV28 and TRBJ1-5; a possible D gene is TRBD1 (6 bases). The V and J ends lost 5 bases and 0 bases respectively, with 20 bases between them. Germline CDR1 MDHEN, CDR2 SYDVKM. The CDR3 extends over 18 amino acids. CDR3 sequence (DNA): TGTGCCAGCAGTGTCCGGGACAAACACGGGGTTAGCAATCAGCCCCAGCATTTT. It specifies CASSVRDKHGVSNQPQHF.